This is a list of T cell receptor beta chains from one sample in a study of PD-L1 blockade in urothelial cancer. TCRdb's copy holds only in-frame clones and misses some; the assay was immunoSEQ multiplex PCR. There are 48,000 or so clones in the sample; around 88% occur only once, and roughly 15% lies in the top ten. This material consisted of PBMCs, taken around atezolizumab (anti-PD-L1) treatment. The receptors come from a woman between 55 and 75 years old with urothelial cancer. CDR3s leave out the opening cysteine and the closing phenylalanine or tryptophan. D genes are given only for firm matches.

V gene	D gene	J gene	CDR3 protein
TRBV9	.	TRBJ2-2	ASSVVWGANTGELF
TRBV27	.	TRBJ1-1	ASSFRSGMNTEAF
TRBV15	.	TRBJ1-1	ATSRVVGRGNTEAF
TRBV5-1	.	TRBJ2-6	ASSAPGVTGANVLT
TRBV5-1	.	TRBJ2-7	ASSLWAGKGRSYEQY
TRBV5-1	TRBD2	TRBJ2-1	ASSPITGLAITYNEQF
TRBV7-2	.	TRBJ2-7	ASSLGRAHEQY
TRBV19	TRBD2	TRBJ2-1	ASSIPSGLAGDQF
TRBV2	.	TRBJ2-1	ASTRRSSYNEQF
TRBV2	TRBD2	TRBJ2-5	ASTTSGRVSAETQY
TRBV2	TRBD1	TRBJ2-1	ASSGWDRSYNEQF
TRBV7-8	.	TRBJ2-7	ASSTDKSNEQY
TRBV19	TRBD2	TRBJ2-5	ASSSGTSGQPQY
TRBV28	.	TRBJ1-1	ASIQATEAF
TRBV27	TRBD1	TRBJ2-2	ASTLDRGTGELF
TRBV7-8	TRBD1	TRBJ1-1	ASSSNRGGTEAF
TRBV5-1	TRBD1	TRBJ2-2	ASSLDRVGPGELF
TRBV6-4	TRBD1	TRBJ1-4	ASSARDRGNEKLF
TRBV7-2	TRBD2	TRBJ2-7	ASSYGTSGSYEQY
TRBV5-4	.	TRBJ2-2	ASSFRDTLGRELF
TRBV9	.	TRBJ1-3	ASSAVNSGNTIY
TRBV9	TRBD2	TRBJ2-1	ASSASGGSNEQF
TRBV4-3	.	TRBJ1-3	ASSQVGGLGNTIY
TRBV7-9	.	TRBJ2-1	ASSLRGRHNEQF
TRBV18	TRBD2	TRBJ2-1	ASSDLSRGSPSSYNEQF